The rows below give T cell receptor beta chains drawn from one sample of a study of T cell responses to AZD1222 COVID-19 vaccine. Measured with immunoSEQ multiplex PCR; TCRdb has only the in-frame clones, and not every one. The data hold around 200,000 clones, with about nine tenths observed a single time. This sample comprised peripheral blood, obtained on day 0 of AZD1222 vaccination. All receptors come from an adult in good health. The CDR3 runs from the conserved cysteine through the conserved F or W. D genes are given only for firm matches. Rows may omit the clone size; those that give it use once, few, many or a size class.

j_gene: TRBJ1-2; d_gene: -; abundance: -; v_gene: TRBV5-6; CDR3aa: CASSLGGYTF; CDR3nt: TGTGCCAGCAGCTTGGGTGGCTACACCTTC
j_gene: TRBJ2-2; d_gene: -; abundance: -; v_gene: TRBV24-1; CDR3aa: CATSDPRAPNTGELFF; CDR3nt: TGTGCCACCAGTGACCCAAGGGCCCCGAACACCGGGGAGCTGTTTTTT
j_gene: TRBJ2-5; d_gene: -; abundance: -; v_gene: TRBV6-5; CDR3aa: CASSYSGGIQETQYF; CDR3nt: TGTGCCAGCAGTTATTCTGGCGGCATACAAGAGACCCAGTACTTC
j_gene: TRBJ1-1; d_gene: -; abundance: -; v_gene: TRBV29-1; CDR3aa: CSVKMARTNTEAFF; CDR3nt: TGCAGCGTTAAAATGGCCCGGACGAACACTGAAGCTTTCTTT
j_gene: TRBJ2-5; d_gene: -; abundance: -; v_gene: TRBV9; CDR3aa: CASSPLGAPQETQYF; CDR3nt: TGTGCCAGCAGCCCACTGGGGGCGCCCCAAGAGACCCAGTACTTC
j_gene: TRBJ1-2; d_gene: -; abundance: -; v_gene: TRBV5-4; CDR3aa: CASSLGRTDNYGYTF; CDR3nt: TGTGCCAGCAGCTTAGGTCGGACTGATAACTATGGCTACACCTTC
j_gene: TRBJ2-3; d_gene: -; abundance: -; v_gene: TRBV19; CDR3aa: CASSMRDLETYTDTQYF; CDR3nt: TGTGCCAGTAGTATGAGGGACCTGGAAACATACACAGATACGCAGTATTTT
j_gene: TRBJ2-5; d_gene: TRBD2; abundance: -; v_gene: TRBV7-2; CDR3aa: CASSLDRRGSETQYF; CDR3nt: TGTGCCAGCAGCTTAGATCGGCGGGGGTCGGAGACCCAGTACTTC
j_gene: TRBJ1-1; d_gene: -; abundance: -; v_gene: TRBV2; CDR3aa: CASSPRHDGLNTEAFF; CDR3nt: TGTGCCAGCAGTCCCCGCCACGACGGATTGAACACTGAAGCTTTCTTT
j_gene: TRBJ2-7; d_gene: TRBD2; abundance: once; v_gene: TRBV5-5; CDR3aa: CASSPLRTSSYEQYF; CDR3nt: TGTGCCAGCAGCCCGCTCCGGACTAGCAGCTACGAGCAGTACTTC
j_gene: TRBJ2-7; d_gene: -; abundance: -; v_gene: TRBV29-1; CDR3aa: CSVDRRQLVGSSYEQYF; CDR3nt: TGCAGCGTTGACCGGAGACAGTTAGTAGGTAGCTCCTACGAGCAGTACTTC
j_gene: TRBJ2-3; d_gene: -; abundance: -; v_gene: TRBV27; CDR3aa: CASSFSSIPGLTLPTDTQYF; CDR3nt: TGTGCCAGCAGTTTTTCGTCTATCCCGGGACTCACTTTGCCCACAGATACGCAGTATTTT
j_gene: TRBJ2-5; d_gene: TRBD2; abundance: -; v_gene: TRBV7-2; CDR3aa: CASSWRGGGETQYF; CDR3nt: TGTGCCAGCAGCTGGCGGGGGGGAGGAGAGACCCAGTACTTC
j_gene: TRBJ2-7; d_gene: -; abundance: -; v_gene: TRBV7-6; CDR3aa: CASSDVGFSSYEQYF; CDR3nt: TGTGCCAGCAGTGACGTGGGTTTCAGCTCCTACGAGCAGTACTTC
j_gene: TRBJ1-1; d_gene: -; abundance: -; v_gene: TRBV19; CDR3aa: CASSTNRQTEAFF; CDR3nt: TGTGCCAGTAGTACTAATAGACAGACGGAAGCTTTCTTT
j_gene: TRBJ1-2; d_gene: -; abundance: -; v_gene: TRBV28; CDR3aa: CASGQGNYGYTF; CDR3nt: TGTGCCAGTGGGCAGGGGAACTATGGCTACACCTTC
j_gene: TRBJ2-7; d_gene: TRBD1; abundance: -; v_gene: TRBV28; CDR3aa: CASIKNTGTGRYEQYF; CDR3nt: TGTGCCAGCATTAAAAATACCGGGACAGGGAGATACGAGCAGTACTTC
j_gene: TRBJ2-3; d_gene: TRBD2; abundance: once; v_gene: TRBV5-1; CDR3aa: CASSLVFAGGSTDTQYF; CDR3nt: TGCGCCAGCAGCTTGGTTTTCGCGGGAGGGAGCACAGATACGCAGTATTTT
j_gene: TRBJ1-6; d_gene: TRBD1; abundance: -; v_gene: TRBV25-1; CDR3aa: CASRLGQGRNSPLHF; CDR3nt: TGTGCCAGCCGGTTGGGACAGGGTCGGAATTCACCCCTCCACTTT
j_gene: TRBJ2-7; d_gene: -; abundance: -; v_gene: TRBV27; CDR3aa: CASSFTSPLGAAYEQYF; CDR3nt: TGTGCCAGCAGTTTCACATCCCCGCTCGGGGCCGCCTACGAGCAGTACTTC
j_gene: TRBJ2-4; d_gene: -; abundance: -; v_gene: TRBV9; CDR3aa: CASSVGPGMKNIQYF; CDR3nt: TGTGCCAGCAGCGTCGGCCCGGGAATGAAAAACATTCAGTACTTC
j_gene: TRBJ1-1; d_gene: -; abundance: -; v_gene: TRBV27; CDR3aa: CASSWAEGYTEAFF; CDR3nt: TGTGCCAGCAGTTGGGCAGAGGGTTACACTGAAGCTTTCTTT
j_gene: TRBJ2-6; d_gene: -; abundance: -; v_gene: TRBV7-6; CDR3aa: CASSSLTGTSGANVLTF; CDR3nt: TGTGCCAGCAGCTCCCTGACAGGAACCTCTGGGGCCAACGTCCTGACTTTC
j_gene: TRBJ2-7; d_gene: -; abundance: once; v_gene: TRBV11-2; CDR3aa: CASIGPPDYEQYF; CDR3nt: TGTGCCAGCATCGGACCCCCGGACTACGAGCAGTACTTC
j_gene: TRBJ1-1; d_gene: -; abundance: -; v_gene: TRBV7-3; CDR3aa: CASSLTPTGQGNTEAFF; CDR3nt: TGTGCCAGCAGCTTAACTCCCACCGGGCAGGGGAACACTGAAGCTTTCTTT
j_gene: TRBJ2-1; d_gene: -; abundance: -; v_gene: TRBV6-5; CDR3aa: CASSLTTPSFNEQFF; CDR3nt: TGTGCCAGCAGCCTGACTACCCCCTCATTCAATGAGCAGTTCTTC
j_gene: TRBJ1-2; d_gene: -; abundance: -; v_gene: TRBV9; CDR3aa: CASSVAEVNYGYTF; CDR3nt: TGTGCCAGCAGCGTCGCGGAGGTAAACTATGGCTACACCTTC
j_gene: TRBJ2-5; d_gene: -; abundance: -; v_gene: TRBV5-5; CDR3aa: CASSLGGKQETQYF; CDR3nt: TGTGCCAGCAGCTTGGGGGGAAAACAAGAGACCCAGTACTTC
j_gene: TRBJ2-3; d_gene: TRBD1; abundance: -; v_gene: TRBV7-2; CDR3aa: CASSLNRDSRTQYF; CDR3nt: TGTGCCAGCAGCCTAAACCGGGACAGTCGAACGCAGTATTTT
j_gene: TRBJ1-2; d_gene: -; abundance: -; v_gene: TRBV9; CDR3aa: CASSMRQANYGYTF; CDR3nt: TGTGCCAGCAGCATGCGACAGGCTAACTATGGCTACACCTTC
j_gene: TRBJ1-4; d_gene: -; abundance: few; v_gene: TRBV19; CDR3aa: CASSNGGAVGGKLFF; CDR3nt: TGTGCCAGTAGTAACGGCGGGGCGGTCGGCGGAAAACTGTTTTTT
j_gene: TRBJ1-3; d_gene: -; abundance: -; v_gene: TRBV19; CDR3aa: CASKTAGAGNTIYF; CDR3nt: TGTGCCAGTAAAACGGCAGGGGCTGGAAACACCATATATTTT
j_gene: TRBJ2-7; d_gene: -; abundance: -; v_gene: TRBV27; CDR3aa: CASSLLREDPSEQYF; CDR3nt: TGTGCCAGCAGTTTACTCCGAGAAGACCCCTCCGAGCAGTACTTC
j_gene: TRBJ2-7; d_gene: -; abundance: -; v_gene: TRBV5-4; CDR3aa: CASTPPGTYEQYF; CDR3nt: TGTGCCAGCACCCCGCCTGGCACCTACGAGCAGTACTTC
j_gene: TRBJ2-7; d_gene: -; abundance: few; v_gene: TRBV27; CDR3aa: CASSLQPQYEQYF; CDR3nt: TGTGCCAGCAGTTTGCAACCGCAGTACGAGCAGTACTTC
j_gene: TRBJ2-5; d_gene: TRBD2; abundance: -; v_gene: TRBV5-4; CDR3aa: CASSPDSGGGQETQYF; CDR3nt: TGTGCCAGCAGCCCTGATAGCGGGGGGGGACAAGAGACCCAGTACTTC
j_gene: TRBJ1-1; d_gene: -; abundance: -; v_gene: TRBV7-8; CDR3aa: CASSLDAGNTEAFF; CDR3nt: TGTGCCAGCAGCTTAGACGCAGGGAACACTGAAGCTTTCTTT
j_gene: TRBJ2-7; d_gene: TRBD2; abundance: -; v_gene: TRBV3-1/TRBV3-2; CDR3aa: CASSPGTSGGAYEQYF; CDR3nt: TGTGCCAGCAGCCCCGGGACTAGCGGGGGGGCCTACGAGCAGTACTTC
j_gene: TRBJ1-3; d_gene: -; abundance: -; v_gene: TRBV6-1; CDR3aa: CASSDPQNTIYF; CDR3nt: TGTGCCAGCAGTGACCCCCAAAACACCATATATTTT
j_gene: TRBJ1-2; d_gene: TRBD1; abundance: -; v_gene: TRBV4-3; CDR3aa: CASSQAGQGYGYTF; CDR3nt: TGCGCCAGCAGCCAAGCCGGACAGGGCTATGGCTACACCTTC
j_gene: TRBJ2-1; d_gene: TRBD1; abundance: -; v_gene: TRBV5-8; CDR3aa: CASSRGTGYNEQFF; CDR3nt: TGTGCCAGCAGCCGCGGGACAGGGTACAATGAGCAGTTCTTC